What follows is one T cell receptor (beta chain) and its context. The read gets to within 3 residues of the CDR3 end, and the germline J gene fills in the rest. This entry belongs to a study of T cells in women clearing cervical HPV infection. Study in general: Controls gave blood once infection was undetectable; cases at lesion identification.

CDR1 and CDR2 from the germline V gene are LNHDA and SQIVND (reference sequence). The CDR3 has 15 amino acids. The protocol was immunoSEQ multiplex PCR, while the TCRdb copy is restricted to in-frame clones and leaves out a portion. Its clone listing holds roughly 30,000 clones. The J gene is TRBJ1-4, the V gene TRBV19; 10 bases map to TRBD1. The source is a woman between 18 and 75 years old with a cervical HPV16 infection that either progressed to CIN3+ or cleared (not recorded which). What was sequenced was blood buffy coat. This CDR3 is CASTGTGADNSPLFF. The sequenced part of the CDR3 DNA is TGTGCCAGTACTGGGACAGGGGCCGATAATTCACCA. Full variable domain (missing parts from reference TRBV19 and TRBJ1-4): DGGITQSPKYLFRKEGQNVTLSCEQNLNHDAMYWYRQDPGQGLRLIYYSQIVNDFQKGDIAEGYSVSREKKESFPLTVTSAQKNPTAFYLCASTGTGADNSPLFFGSGTQLSVL.